This TCR beta chain originates from a study of blood T cell repertoires in COVID-19. Background on the study: T cells, B-cell-depleted T cells, or PBMCs provided the cDNA or gDNA that served as material.

During active infection, Seattle patients enrolled and were then monitored through disease. How the authors handled the data: Reference gene primer amplification yielded estimated nucleated cell counts. Assay used: immunoSEQ multiplex PCR; TCRdb lists only in-frame clones, some missing. That table is the source of V, J and clone size, and D and trimming were worked out from the DNA. The table lists 270,000 or so clones, around 85% of them singletons. Germline V gene lookup returns CDR1 KGHSH and CDR2 LQKENI. V shed 1 base, J shed 0 bases, and the junction held 7 bases outside the gene matches. The CDR3 covers 18 residues.

Sequences were obtained from peripheral blood. This TCR was sampled from a woman aged 30 to 39 with COVID-19, enrolled during active disease. The rearrangement joins TRBV18 to TRBJ1-3; 9 nucleotides match TRBD1. The CDR3 nucleotides read TGTGCCAGCTCACCACTGGGTGAGGGACAGGGCTCTGGAAACACCATATATTTT. This sequence encodes CASSPLGEGQGSGNTIYF.